The entry that follows covers one T cell receptor (beta chain) sequence. The data stem from a study of PD-L1 blockade in urothelial cancer. Study information: Atezolizumab, begun by patients at some point between 2013 and 2014, was given at 1,200 mg intravenously every 3 weeks. Of some 28 patients, about 24 were males with bladder-origin urothelial cancer. Blood samples contained a median around 130,000 T cells.

CDR3 size: 16 residues. Trimming removed 3 bases from V and 0 bases from J; junction bases left unmatched: 2. CDR1 and CDR2 from the germline V gene are KGHSH and LQKENI. Clones were read by immunoSEQ multiplex PCR, and TCRdb kept only the in-frame ones, dropping some. The sample includes tens of thousands of clones, around 80% seen only once; the top ten take around 4.5%. This TCR was sampled from a man in his 70s with urothelial cancer. The chain is built from TRBV18 and TRBJ2-6; 7 bases agree with TRBD1. The specimen comprised PBMCs, sampled around atezolizumab (anti-PD-L1) treatment. The CDR3 reads CASSPDRNSGANVLTF. DNA for the CDR3: TGTGCCAGCTCACCGGACAGGAACTCTGGGGCCAACGTCCTGACTTTC. Variable domain in full (rest from reference TRBV18 and TRBJ2-6): NAGVMQNPRHLVRRRGQEARLRCSPMKGHSHVYWYRQLPEEGLKFMVYLQKENIIDESGMPKERFSAEFPKEGPSILRIQQVVRGDSAAYFCASSPDRNSGANVLTFGAGSRLTVL.